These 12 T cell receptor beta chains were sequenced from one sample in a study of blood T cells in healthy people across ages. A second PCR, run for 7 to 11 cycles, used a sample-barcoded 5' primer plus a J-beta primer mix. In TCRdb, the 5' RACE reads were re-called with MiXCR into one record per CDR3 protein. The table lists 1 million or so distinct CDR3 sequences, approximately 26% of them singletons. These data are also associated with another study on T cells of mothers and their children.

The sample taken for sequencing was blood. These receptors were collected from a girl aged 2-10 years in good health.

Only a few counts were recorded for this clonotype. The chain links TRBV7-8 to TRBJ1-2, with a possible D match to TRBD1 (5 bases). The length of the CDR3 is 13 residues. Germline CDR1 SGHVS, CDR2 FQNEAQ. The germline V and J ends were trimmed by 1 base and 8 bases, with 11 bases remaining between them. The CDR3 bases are TGTGCCAGCAGCTTAGGTGCGGGGACGGGCTACACCTTC. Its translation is CASSLGAGTGYTF.

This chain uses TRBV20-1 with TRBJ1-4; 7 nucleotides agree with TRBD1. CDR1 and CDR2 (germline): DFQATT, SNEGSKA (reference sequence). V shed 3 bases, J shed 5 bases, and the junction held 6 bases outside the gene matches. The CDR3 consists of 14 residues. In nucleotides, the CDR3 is TGCAGTGCTAGTTTGGGACAGCTCAATGAAAAACTGTTTTTT. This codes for CSASLGQLNEKLFF.

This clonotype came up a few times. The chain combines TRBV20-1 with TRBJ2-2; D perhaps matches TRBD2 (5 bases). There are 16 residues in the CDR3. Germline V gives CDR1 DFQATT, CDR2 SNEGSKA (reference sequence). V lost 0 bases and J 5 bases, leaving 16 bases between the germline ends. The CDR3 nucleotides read TGCAGTGCTAGAGATCGGGCGCACGGGATAACCGGGGAGCTGTTTTTT. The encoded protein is CSARDRAHGITGELFF.

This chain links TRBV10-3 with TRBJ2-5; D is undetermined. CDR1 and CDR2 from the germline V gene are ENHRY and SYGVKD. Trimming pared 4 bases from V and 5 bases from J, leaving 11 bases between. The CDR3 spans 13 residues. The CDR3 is CAISGRLGETQYF. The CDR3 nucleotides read TGTGCCATCAGTGGCCGATTGGGGGAGACCCAGTACTTC.

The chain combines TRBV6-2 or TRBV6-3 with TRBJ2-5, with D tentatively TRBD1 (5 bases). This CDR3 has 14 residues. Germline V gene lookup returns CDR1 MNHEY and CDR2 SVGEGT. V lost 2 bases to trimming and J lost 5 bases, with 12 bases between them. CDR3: CASSYGRVGETQYF. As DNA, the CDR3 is TGTGCCAGCAGTTACGGCAGGGTTGGCGAGACCCAGTACTTC.

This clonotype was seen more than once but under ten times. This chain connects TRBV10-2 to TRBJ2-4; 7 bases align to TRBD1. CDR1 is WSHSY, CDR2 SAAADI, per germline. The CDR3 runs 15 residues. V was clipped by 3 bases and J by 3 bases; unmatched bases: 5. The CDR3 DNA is TGCGCCAGCAGTGAAGGGACAGACGGCAAAAACATTCAGTACTTC. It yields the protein CASSEGTDGKNIQYF.

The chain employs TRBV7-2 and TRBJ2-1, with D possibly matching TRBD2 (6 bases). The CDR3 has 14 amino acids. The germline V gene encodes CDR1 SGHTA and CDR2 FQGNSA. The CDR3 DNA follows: TGTGCAGGTTCTCGGGAGTTCCTCTACAATGAGCAGTTCTTC. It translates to CAGSREFLYNEQFF.

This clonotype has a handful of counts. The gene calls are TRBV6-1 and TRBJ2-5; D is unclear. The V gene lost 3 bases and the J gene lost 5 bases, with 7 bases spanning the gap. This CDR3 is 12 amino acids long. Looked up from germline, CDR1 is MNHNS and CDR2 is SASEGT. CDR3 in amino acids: CASSDIRETQYF. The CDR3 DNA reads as TGTGCCAGCAGTGATATCCGGGAGACCCAGTACTTC.

The CDR3 loop is CASSQDGSDSNGLGYEQYF. The CDR3 DNA reads as TGTGCCAGCAGCCAAGATGGGTCTGATTCGAACGGTTTAGGGTACGAGCAGTACTTC. The V and J genes are TRBV4-2 and TRBJ2-7; D not certain. V lost 0 bases and J lost 4, with 25 bases in between. CDR1 and CDR2 (germline): LGHNA, YNFKEQ. The CDR3 runs to 19 residues.

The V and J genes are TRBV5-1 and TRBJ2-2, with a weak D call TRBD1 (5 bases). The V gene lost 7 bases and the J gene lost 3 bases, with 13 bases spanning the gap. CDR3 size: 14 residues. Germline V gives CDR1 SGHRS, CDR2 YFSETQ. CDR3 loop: CASAPQVDTGELFF. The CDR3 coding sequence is TGCGCCAGCGCCCCACAGGTGGACACCGGGGAGCTGTTTTTT.

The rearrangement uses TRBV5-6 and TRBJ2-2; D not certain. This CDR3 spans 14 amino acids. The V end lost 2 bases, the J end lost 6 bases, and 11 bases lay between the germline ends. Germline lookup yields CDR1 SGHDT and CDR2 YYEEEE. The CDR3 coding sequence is TGTGCCAGCAGCTTATTCTTCCGGGCCGGGGAGCTGTTTTTT. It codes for CASSLFFRAGELFF. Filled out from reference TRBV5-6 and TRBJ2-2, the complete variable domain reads DAGVTQSPTHLIKTRGQQVTLRCSPKSGHDTVSWYQQALGQGPQFIFQYYEEEERQRGNFPDRFSGHQFPNYSSELNVNALLLGDSALYLCASSLFFRAGELFFGEGSRLTVL.

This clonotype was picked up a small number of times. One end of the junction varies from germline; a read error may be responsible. The CDR3 sequence is CASSETTGAGNTTYF. As DNA, the CDR3 is TGCGCCAGCAGTGAAACTACAGGGGCTGGAAACACCACATATTTT. The gene calls are TRBV4-3 and TRBJ1-3; 7 bases fit TRBD1. The CDR3 totals 15 residues. CDR1 and CDR2 (germline): LGHNA, YSLEER.